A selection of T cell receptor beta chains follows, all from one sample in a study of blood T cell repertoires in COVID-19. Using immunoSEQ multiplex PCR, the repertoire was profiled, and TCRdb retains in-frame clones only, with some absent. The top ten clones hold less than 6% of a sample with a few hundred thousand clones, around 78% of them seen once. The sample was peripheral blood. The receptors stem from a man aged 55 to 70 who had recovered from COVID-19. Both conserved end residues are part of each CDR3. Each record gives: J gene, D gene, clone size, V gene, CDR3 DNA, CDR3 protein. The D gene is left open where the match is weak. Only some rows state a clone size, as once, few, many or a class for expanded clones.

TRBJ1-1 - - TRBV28 TGTGCCAGCAGTTCAGCTGGGCACACTGAAGCTTTCTTT CASSSAGHTEAFF
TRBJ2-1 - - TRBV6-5 TGTGCCAGCAGATCCAGTGGGCGCATCTACAATGAGCAGTTCTTC CASRSSGRIYNEQFF
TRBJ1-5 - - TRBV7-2 TGTGCCAGCAGCTTAGTGGCGGGCCCCAGGAATCAGCCCCAGCATTTT CASSLVAGPRNQPQHF
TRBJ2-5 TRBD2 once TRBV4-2 TGTGCCAGCAGCCCCTCGGCGTCGGGGGGGCTCAGGGCCCAGTACTTC CASSPSASGGLRAQYF
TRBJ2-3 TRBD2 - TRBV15 TGTGCCACCAGCAGATCGAAAGGACTAGCGGCGTCAGATACGCAGTATTTT CATSRSKGLAASDTQYF
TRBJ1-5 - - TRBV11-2 TGTGCCAGCAGCGAAGGCGGAAGTATTGGCAATCAGCCCCAGCATTTT CASSEGGSIGNQPQHF
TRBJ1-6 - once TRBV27 TGTGCCAGCAGTTTGGGCCTCGGGAGTTCACCCCTCCACTTT CASSLGLGSSPLHF
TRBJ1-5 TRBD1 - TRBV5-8 TGTGCCAGCAGCCCTTGGACAGGGCCACATATTGATAGCAATCAGCCCCAGCATTTT CASSPWTGPHIDSNQPQHF
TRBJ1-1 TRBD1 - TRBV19 TGTGCCAGTAAGGTCGATGGACAGGCAAACACTGAAGCTTTCTTT CASKVDGQANTEAFF
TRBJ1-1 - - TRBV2 TGTGCCAGCAAGGCGAAGGGCAGGGAGGATGAAGCTTTCTTT CASKAKGREDEAFF
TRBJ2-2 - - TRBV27 TGTGCCAGCAGTTTCGGGGCGGGATACACCGGGGAGCTGTTTTTT CASSFGAGYTGELFF
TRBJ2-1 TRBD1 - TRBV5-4 TGTGCCAGCAGCGGCCTGGGACAGGGGGTGGGTGAGCAGTTCTTC CASSGLGQGVGEQFF
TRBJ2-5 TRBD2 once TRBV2 TGTGCCAGCAGTTCTCGTAGCGGGAGTGAAAAGACCCAGTACTTC CASSSRSGSEKTQYF
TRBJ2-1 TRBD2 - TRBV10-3 TGTGCCATCGGGCTAGCGGGCGACAATGAGCAGTTCTTC CAIGLAGDNEQFF
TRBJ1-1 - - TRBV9 TGTGCCAGCAGCGTAGAGGTGGAGTGGACTGAAGCTTTCTTT CASSVEVEWTEAFF
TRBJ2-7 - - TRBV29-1 TGCAGCGTTCTCCCTGGAGTGGACGAGCAGTACTTC CSVLPGVDEQYF
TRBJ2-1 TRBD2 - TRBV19 TGTGCCAGTAGTATCTCGCAGCGGGGGACCTACAATGAGCAGTTCTTC CASSISQRGTYNEQFF
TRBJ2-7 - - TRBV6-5 TGTGCCAGCAGTTTAGGGGGTCCGAGCTCCTACGAGCAGTACTTC CASSLGGPSSYEQYF
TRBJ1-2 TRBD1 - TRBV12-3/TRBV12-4 TGTGCCAGCGGAACAGGGGGATGGGGCTACACCTTC CASGTGGWGYTF
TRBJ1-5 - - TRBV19 TGTGCCAGTAGTAAACAGGGTGTAGGTCAGCCCCAGCATTTT CASSKQGVGQPQHF
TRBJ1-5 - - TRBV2 TGTGCCAGCAGTGCGAGCTATAGCAATCAGCCCCAGCATTTT CASSASYSNQPQHF
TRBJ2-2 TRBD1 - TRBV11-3 TGTGCCAGCAGCAACAAACAGGGGACCACCGGGGAGCTGTTTTTT CASSNKQGTTGELFF
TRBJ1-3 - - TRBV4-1 TGCGCCAGCAGCCAAGAAGGTAGAGGGGGATCGAGCTCTGGAAACACCATATATTTT CASSQEGRGGSSSGNTIYF
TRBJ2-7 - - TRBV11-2 TGTGCCAGCAGCTTTACAGCCTACGAGCAGTACTTC CASSFTAYEQYF
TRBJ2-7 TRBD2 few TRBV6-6 TGTGCCAGCAGAACAACTAGCGGGAGCTCCTACGAGCAGTACTTC CASRTTSGSSYEQYF
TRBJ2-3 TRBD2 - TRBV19 TGTGCCAGTAGTGTCGTAAGACTAGCGGGAGAGTCAGATACGCAGTATTTT CASSVVRLAGESDTQYF
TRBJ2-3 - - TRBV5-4 TGTGCCAGCAGCCGTCAGGGATTTACAGATACGCAGTATTTT CASSRQGFTDTQYF
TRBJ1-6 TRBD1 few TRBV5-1 TGCGCCAGCAGCTGGGGGACAGGGTATAATTCACCCCTCCACTTT CASSWGTGYNSPLHF
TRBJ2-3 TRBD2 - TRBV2 TGTGCCAGCAGTGGGACTAGCGGGACAGATACGCAGTATTTT CASSGTSGTDTQYF
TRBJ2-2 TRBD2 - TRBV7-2 TGTGCCAGCAGCTTATCAAAAGCGGGGGTCGGGGAGCTGTTTTTT CASSLSKAGVGELFF